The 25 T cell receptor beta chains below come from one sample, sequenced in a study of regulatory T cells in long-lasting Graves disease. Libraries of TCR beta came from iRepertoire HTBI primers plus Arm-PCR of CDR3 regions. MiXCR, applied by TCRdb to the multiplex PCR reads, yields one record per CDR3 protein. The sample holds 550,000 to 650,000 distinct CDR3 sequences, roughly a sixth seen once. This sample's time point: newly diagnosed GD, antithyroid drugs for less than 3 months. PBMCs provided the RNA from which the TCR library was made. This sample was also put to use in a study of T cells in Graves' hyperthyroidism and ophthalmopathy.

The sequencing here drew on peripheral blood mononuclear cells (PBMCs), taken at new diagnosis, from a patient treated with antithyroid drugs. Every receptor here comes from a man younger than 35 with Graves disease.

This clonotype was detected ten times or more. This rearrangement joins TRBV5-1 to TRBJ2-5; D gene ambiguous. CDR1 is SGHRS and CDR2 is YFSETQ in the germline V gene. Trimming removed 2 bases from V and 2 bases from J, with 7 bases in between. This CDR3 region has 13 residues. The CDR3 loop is CASSFADQETQYF. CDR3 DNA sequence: TGCGCCAGCAGCTTCGCCGATCAAGAGACCCAGTACTTC.

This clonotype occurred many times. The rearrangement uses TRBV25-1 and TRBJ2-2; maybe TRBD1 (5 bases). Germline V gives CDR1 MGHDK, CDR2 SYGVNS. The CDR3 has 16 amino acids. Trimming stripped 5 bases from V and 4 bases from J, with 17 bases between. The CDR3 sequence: CASSPAREFGTGELFF. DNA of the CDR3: TGTGCCAGCAGTCCCGCCAGGGAATTTGGCACCGGGGAGCTGTTTTTT.

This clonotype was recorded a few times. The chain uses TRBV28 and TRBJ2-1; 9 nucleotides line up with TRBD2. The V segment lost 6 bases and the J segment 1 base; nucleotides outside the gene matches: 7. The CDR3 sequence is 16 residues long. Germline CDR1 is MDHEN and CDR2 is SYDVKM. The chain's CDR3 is CASRITLAGSYNEQFF. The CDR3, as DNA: TGTGCCAGCAGGATCACTCTAGCGGGGTCCTACAATGAGCAGTTCTTC.

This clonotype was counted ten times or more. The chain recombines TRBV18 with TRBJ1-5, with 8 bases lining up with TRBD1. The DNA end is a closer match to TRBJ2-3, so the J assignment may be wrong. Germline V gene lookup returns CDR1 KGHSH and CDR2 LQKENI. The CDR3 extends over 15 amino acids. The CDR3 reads CASSPQGASNQPQYF. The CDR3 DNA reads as TGTGCCAGCTCACCCCAGGGGGCGAGCAATCAGCCCCAGTATTTT.

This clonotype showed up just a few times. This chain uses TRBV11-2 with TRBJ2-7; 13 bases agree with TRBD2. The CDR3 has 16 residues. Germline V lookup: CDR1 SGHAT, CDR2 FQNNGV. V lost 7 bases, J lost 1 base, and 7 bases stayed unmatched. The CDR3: CASKGLAGAGSYEQYF. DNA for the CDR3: TGTGCCAGCAAAGGACTAGCGGGAGCTGGTTCCTACGAGCAGTACTTC.

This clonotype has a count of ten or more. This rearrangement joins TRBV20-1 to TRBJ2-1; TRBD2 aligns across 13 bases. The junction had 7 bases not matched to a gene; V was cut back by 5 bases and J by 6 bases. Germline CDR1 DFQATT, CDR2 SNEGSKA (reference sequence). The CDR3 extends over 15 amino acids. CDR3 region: CSAYRLAGGINEQFF. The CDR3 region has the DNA TGCAGTGCTTATCGACTAGCGGGAGGTATCAATGAGCAGTTCTTC.

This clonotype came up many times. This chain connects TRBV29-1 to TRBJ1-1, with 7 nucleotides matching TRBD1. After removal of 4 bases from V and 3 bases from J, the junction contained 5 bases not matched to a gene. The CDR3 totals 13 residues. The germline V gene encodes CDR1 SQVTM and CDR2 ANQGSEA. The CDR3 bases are TGCAGCGTTGGAAGGGGGCAGGACACTGAAGCTTTCTTT. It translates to CSVGRGQDTEAFF.

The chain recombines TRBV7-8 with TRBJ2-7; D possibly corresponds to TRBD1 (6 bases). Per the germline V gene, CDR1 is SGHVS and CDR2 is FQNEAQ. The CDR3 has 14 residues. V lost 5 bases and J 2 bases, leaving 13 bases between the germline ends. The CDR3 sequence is CASSIRDKTYEQYF. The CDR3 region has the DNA TGTGCCAGCAGCATCCGGGACAAAACCTACGAGCAGTACTTC.

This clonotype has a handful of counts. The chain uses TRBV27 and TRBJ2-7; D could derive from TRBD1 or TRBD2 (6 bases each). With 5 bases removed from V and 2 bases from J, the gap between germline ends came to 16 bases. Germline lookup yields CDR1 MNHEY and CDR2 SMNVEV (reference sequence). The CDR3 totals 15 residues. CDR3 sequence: CASSTGGYRAYEQYF. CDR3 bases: TGTGCCAGCAGTACCGGAGGGTACAGGGCCTACGAGCAGTACTTC.

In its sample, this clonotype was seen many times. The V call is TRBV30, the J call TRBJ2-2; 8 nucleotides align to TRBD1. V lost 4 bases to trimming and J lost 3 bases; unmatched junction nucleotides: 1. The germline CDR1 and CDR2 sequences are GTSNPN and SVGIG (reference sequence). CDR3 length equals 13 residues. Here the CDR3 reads CAWTGGDTGELFF. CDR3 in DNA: TGTGCCTGGACAGGGGGCGACACCGGGGAGCTGTTTTTT.

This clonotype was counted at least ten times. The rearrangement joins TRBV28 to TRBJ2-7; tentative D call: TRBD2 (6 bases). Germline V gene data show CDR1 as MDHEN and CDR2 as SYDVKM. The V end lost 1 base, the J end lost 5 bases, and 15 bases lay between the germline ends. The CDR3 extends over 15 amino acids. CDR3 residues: CASSLSSTSSHEQYF. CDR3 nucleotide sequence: TGTGCCAGCAGTTTATCCTCGACTAGTTCACACGAGCAGTACTTC. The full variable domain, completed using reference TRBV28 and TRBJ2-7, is DVKVTQSSRYLVKRTGEKVFLECVQDMDHENMFWYRQDPGLGLRLIYFSYDVKMKEKGDIPEGYSVSREKKERFSLILESASTNQTSMYLCASSLSSTSSHEQYFGPGTRLTVT.

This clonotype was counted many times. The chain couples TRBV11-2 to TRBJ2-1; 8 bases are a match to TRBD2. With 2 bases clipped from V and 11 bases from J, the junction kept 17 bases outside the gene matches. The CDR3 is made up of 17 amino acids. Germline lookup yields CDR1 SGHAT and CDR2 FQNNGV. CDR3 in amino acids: CASSLWGRARGERKQFF. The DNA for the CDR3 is TGTGCCAGCAGCTTATGGGGTAGGGCGCGGGGGGAGCGTAAGCAGTTCTTC.

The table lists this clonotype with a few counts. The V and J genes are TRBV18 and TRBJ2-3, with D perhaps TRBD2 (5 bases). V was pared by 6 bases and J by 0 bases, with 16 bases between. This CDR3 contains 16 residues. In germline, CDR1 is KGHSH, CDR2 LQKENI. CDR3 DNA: TGTGCCAGCTCCCCCGGCCGGGGAGAAAGCACAGATACGCAGTATTTT. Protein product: CASSPGRGESTDTQYF.

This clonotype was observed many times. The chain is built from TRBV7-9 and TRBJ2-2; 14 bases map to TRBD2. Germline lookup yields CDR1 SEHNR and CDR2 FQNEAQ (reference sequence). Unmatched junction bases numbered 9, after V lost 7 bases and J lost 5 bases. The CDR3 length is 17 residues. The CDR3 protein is CASTSTSGRGLTGELFF. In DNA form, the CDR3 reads TGTGCCAGCACCTCGACTAGCGGGAGGGGACTTACCGGGGAGCTGTTTTTT.

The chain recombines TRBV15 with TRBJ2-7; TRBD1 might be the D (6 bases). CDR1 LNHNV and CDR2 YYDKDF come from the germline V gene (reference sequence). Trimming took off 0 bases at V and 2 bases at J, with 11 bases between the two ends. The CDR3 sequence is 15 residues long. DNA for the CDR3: TGTGCCACCAGCAGAGAGAGGGGGATTACCTACGAGCAGTACTTC. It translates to CATSRERGITYEQYF.

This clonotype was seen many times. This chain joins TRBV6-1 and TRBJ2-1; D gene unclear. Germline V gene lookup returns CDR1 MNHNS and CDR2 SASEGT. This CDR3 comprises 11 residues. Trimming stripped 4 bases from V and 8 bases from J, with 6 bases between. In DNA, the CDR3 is TGTGCCAGCAGTGGGGGTTATGAGCAGTTCTTC. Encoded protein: CASSGGYEQFF.

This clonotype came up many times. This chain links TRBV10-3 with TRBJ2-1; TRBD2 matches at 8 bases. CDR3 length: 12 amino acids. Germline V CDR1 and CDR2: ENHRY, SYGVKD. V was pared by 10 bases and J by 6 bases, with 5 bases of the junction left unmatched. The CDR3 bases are TGTGCCAGCGGCCTAGCGGGCAATGAGCAGTTCTTC. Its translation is CASGLAGNEQFF.

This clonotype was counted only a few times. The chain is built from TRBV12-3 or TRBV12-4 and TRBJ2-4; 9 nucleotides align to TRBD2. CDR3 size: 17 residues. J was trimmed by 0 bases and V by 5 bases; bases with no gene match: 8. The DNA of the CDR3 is TGTGCCAGCAGTCCCCGACTAGCGGAGAAAGCCAAAAACATTCAGTACTTC. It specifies CASSPRLAEKAKNIQYF.

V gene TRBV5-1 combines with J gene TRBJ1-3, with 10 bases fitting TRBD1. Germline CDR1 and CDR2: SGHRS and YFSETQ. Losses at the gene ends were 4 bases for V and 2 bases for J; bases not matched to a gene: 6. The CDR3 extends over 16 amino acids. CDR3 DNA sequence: TGCGCCAGCAGCAGGGAGGGGACAGGGGCTGGAAACACCATATATTTT. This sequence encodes CASSREGTGAGNTIYF. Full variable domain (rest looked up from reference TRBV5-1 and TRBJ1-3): KAGVTQTPRYLIKTRGQQVTLSCSPISGHRSVSWYQQTPGQGLQFLFEYFSETQRNKGNFPGRFSGRQFSNSRSEMNVSTLELGDSALYLCASSREGTGAGNTIYFGEGSWLTVV.

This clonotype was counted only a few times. The CDR3 here is CATSDLYRDREPGANVLTF. The CDR3 DNA follows: TGTGCCACCAGTGATTTATACCGGGACAGGGAACCTGGGGCCAACGTCCTGACTTTC. The rearrangement uses TRBV24-1 and TRBJ2-6, with 9 bases that match TRBD1. The CDR3 totals 19 residues. Germline CDR1 and CDR2: KGHDR and SFDVKD. The junction had 8 bases not matched to a gene; V was cut back by 1 base and J by 2 bases.

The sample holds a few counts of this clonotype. The CDR3, as DNA: TGTGCCAGCAATAGAAATAGTATCGAGACCCAGTACTTC. Amino acids: CASNRNSIETQYF. The chain employs TRBV6-1 and TRBJ2-5; no firm D call. Germline CDR1 reads MNHNS; CDR2 reads SASEGT. Between the trimmed V and J ends, which lost 7 bases and 5 bases, there was a span of 14 bases. The CDR3 covers 13 residues.

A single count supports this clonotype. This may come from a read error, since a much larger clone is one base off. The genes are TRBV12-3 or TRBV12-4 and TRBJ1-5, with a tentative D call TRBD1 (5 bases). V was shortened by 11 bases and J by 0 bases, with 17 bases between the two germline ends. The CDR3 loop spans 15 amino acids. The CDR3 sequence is CAGAMGGYSNQPQHF. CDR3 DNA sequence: TGTGCCGGCGCTATGGGGGGGTATAGCAATCAGCCCCAGCATTTT.

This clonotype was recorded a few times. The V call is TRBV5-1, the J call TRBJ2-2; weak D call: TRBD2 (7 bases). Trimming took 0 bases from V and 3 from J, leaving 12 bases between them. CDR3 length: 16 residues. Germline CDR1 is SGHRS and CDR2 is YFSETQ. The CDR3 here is CASSLAGGQDTGELFF. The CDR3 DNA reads TGCGCCAGCAGCTTGGCCGGGGGGCAGGACACCGGGGAGCTGTTTTTT.

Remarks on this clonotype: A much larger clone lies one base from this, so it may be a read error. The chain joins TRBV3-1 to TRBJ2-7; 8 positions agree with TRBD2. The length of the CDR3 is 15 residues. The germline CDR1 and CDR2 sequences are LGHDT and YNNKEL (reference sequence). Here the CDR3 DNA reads TGTGCCAGCGGCCAAGACAGCGGGAGCCCCTACGAGCAGTACTTC. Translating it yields CASGQDSGSPYEQYF.

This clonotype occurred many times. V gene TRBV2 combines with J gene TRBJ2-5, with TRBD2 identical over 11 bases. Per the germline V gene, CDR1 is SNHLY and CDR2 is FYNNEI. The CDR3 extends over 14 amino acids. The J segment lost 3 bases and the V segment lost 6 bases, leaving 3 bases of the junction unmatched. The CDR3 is CASRTTSGKETQYF. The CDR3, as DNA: TGTGCCAGCAGGACGACTAGCGGGAAAGAGACCCAGTACTTC.